This TCR beta chain was profiled in a study of PD-1 blockade in classical Hodgkin lymphoma. V lost 3 bases to trimming and J lost 6 bases, with 17 bases between them. The CDR3 totals 16 residues. Germline CDR1 MGHRA, CDR2 YSYEKL. Brentuximab vedotin exposure varied, and every patient relapsed after autologous stem cell transplantation. The assay was immunoSEQ multiplex PCR, and TCRdb's table has in-frame clones only and misses some. The sample includes 15,000 to 20,000 clones, roughly 80% of them seen just once. The source material was peripheral blood mononuclear cells (PBMCs), sampled at baseline. The origin of this receptor is a human donor with classical Hodgkin lymphoma. The chain is built from TRBV4-1 and TRBJ2-2, with D uncertain. The CDR3 protein is CASSQPLADLPGELFF. In DNA form, the CDR3 reads TGCGCCAGCAGCCAGCCCTTGGCGGATTTACCCGGGGAGCTGTTTTTT.